This T cell receptor beta chain emerged from a study of blood T cell repertoires in COVID-19. As for the study in general: Acute-phase and convalescent COVID-19 samples originated in the United States, Italy and Spain. From T cells, B-cell-depleted T cells, or PBMCs came the material, which was cDNA or gDNA.

The V end was cut by 6 bases, the J end by 4 bases, with 15 bases between. In germline, CDR1 is LGHDT, CDR2 YNNKEL (reference sequence). This CDR3 has 14 amino acids. The protocol was immunoSEQ multiplex PCR, while the TCRdb copy is restricted to in-frame clones and leaves out a portion. The data contain over 70,000 clones, 75% to 90% of them singletons. The V call is TRBV3-1 (or the pseudogene TRBV3-2), the J call TRBJ1-2, with D tentatively TRBD1 (6 bases). This sequence was found in a human donor in a cohort sampled during active COVID-19. Sequenced input: peripheral blood. The chain's CDR3 is CASSTEGGLYGYTF. CDR3 DNA: TGTGCCAGCAGTACAGAGGGGGGGCTCTATGGCTACACCTTC.